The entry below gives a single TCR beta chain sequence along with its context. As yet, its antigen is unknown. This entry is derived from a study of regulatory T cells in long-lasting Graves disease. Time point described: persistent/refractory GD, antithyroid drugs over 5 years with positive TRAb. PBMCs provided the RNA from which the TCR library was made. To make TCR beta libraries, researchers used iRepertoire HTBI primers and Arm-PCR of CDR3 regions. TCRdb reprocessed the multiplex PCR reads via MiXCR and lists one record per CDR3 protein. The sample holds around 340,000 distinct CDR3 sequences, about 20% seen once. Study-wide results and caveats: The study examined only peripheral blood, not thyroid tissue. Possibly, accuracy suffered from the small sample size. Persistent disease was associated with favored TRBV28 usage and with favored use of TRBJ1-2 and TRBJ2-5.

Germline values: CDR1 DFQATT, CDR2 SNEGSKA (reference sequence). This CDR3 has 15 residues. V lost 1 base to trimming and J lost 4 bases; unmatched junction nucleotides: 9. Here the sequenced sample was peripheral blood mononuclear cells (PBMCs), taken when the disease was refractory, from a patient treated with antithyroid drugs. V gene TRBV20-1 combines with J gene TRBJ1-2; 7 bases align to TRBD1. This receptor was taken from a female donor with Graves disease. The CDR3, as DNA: TGCAGTGCTAGAGCCCCCAGGGGGTCCGTCTATGGCTACACCTTC. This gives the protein CSARAPRGSVYGYTF.